The TCR beta chain under discussion was sequenced for a study of cytomegalovirus exposure and HLA in healthy donors. On this clone: As yet, its antigen is unknown.

General study results and limits: Per a later analysis, roughly 17,000 TCR beta sequences showed association with HLA alleles at 0.05 false discovery rate. Per a prior analysis, the majority of TCR beta V segments were productive roughly 87% or roughly 30% of the time.

V shed 4 bases and J shed 0 bases, with 9 bases lying between them. Germline V CDR1 and CDR2: SGHRS, YFSETQ. The CDR3 extends over 14 amino acids. PCR amplification relied on 60 Vbeta primers (plus 13 Jbeta primers). The method was immunoSEQ multiplex PCR; TCRdb's version includes in-frame clones alone and lacks a portion of them. The repertoire holds more than 120,000 clones, with 70% to 80% as singletons. The chain employs TRBV5-1 and TRBJ2-3, with D unresolved. The TCR originated in a woman in her 40s in good health and CMV-seropositive. Sequencing was carried out using PBMCs. CDR3 sequence (DNA): TGCGCCAGCAGCAAGACTGGCAGCACAGATACGCAGTATTTT. Its protein is CASSKTGSTDTQYF. The variable domain in full, with the rest retrieved from reference TRBV5-1 and TRBJ2-3, is KAGVTQTPRYLIKTRGQQVTLSCSPISGHRSVSWYQQTPGQGLQFLFEYFSETQRNKGNFPGRFSGRQFSNSRSEMNVSTLELGDSALYLCASSKTGSTDTQYFGPGTRLTVL.